This entry describes one T cell receptor (beta chain). This CDR3 comprises 12 residues. Germline V gene sequence: CDR1 LGHNA, CDR2 YNFKEQ. Trimming cost V 2 bases and J 2 bases, with 0 bases left between them. The source of the sample is a study of siplizumab effects on memory and regulatory T cells. Repertoires were generated with immunoSEQ multiplex PCR, while TCRdb's copy carries only in-frame clones and drops some. The sample has some 100,000 clones, less than 95% seen once. Sequencing was carried out using Tregs sorted from blood. J is TRBJ2-2 and V is TRBV4-2, with D hard to call. The clonotype comes from a human donor in good health. The CDR3 loop is CASSQNTGELFF. The CDR3 region has the DNA TGTGCCAGCAGCCAAAACACCGGGGAGCTGTTTTTT.